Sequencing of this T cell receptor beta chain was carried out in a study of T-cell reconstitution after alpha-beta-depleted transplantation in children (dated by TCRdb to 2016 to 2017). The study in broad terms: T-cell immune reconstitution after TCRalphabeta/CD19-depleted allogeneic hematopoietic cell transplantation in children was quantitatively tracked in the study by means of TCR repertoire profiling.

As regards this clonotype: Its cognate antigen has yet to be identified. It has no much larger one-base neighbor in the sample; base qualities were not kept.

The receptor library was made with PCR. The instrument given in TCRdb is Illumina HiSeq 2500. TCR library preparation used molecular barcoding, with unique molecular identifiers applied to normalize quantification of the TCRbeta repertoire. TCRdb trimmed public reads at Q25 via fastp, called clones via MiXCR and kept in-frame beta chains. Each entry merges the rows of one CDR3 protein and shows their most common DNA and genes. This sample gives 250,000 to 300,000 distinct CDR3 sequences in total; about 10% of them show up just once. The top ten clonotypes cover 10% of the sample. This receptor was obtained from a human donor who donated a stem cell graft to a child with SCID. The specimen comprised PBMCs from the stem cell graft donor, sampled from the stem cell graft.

The CDR3 protein is CASSISFSGTSITDTQYF. The sequenced DNA is TGCGCCAGCAGCATTTCGTTTAGCGGGACTAGCATTACAGATACGCAGTATTTT. The rearranged segments are TRBV5-1 and TRBJ2-3, and 9 bases in between align with TRBD2. Clipping removes 4 bases from V and 3 bases from J, with 15 as the unmatched junction base count. The CDR3 measures 18 amino acids from cysteine to phenylalanine. Only the CDR3 portion is preserved as DNA: 54 bases, with reading frame beginning at the first base. From a lookup of the germline V gene, CDR1 and CDR2 are SGHRS and YFSETQ.